This T cell receptor beta chain came from a study of blood T cell repertoires in COVID-19. The overall study: Samples representing acute and convalescent COVID-19 were sourced from the United States, Italy and Spain. T cells, B-cell-depleted T cells, or PBMCs supplied cDNA or gDNA.

The CDR3 runs to 15 residues. The germline V gene has CDR1 SNHLY and CDR2 FYNNEI. The V gene lost 2 bases and the J gene lost 6 bases, with 14 bases spanning the gap. The authors' processing: By means of reference gene primer amplification, nucleated cell counts were estimated. TCRdb's table, derived via immunoSEQ multiplex PCR, lists solely in-frame clones and lacks some. V and J calls and clone size are given by that table; D and trimming were obtained from the DNA. The table records roughly 50,000 clones, roughly 90% of them present only once. This chain links TRBV2 with TRBJ1-5; D is ambiguous. Sequencing was done on a sample of peripheral blood. The TCR comes from an elderly man with acute or convalescent COVID-19. This CDR3 is CASSETFSSVQPQHF. DNA of the CDR3: TGTGCCAGCAGTGAAACCTTCAGTTCAGTTCAGCCCCAGCATTTT.